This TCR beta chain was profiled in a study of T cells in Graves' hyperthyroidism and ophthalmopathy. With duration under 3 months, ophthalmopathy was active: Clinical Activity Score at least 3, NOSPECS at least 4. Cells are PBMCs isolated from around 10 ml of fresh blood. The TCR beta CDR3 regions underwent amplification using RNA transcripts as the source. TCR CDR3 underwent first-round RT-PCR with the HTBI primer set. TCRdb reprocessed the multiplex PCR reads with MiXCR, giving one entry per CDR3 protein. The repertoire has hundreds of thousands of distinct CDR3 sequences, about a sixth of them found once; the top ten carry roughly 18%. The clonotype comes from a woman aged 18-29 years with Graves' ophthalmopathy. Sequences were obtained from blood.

The CDR3 protein is CASSSVAQGMNTEAFF. The DNA for the CDR3 is TGTGCCAGCAGCTCGGTCGCGCAGGGGATGAACACTGAAGCTTTCTTT. This sequence joins TRBV7-9 and TRBJ1-1; maybe TRBD1 (6 bases). Deletions cut 4 bases from V and 0 bases from J, with 15 bases between. Germline V lookup: CDR1 SEHNR, CDR2 FQNEAQ (reference sequence). CDR3 length equals 16 residues.